The T cell receptor beta chain described here comes from a study of T cells after yellow fever vaccination. Study-level information: Fractions of low cell number were prepared using SMART-Seq v4 Ultra Low Input. Study-wide results and caveats: CD4 and CD8 compartments shared a small share of clonotypes, likely from convergent recombination.

This CDR3 is built from 14 residues. With 1 base removed from V and 8 bases from J, the gap between germline ends came to 14 bases. In germline, CDR1 is DFQATT, CDR2 SNEGSKA (reference sequence). A universal primer site and UMIs were added as TCR cDNA was made by 5'RACE template switching. TCRdb re-derived calls from the 5' RACE reads in MiXCR, one entry per CDR3 protein. The sample holds more than 250,000 distinct CDR3 sequences; approximately 7% are singletons and the top ten take roughly a sixth. This clonotype was picked up many times. Its antigen is still unknown. Material: PBMCs, obtained around 45 days after the first yellow fever vaccination. This sequence originates from a man younger than 35 who received the YFV17D yellow fever vaccine. The chain is built from TRBV20-1 and TRBJ2-2; D is tentatively TRBD1 or TRBD2 (5 bases each). This CDR3 reads CSARAGTLVGELFF. In nucleotides, the CDR3 is TGCAGTGCTAGAGCCGGGACCCTAGTTGGGGAGCTGTTTTTT.